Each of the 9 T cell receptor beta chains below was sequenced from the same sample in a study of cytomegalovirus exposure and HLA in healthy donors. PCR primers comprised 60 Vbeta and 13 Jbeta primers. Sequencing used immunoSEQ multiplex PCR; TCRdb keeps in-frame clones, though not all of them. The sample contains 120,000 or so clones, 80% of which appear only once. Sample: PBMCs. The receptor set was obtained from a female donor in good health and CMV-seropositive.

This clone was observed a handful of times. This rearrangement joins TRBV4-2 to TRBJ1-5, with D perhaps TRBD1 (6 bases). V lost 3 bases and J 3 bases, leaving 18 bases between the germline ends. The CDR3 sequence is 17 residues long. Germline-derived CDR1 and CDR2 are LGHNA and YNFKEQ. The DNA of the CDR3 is TGTGCCAGCAGCCAGGGTGACACAGGGATGGACAATCAGCCCCAGCATTTT. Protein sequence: CASSQGDTGMDNQPQHF.

The CDR3 loop is CASSPKRFTGADTQYF. CDR3 nucleotides: TGTGCCAGCAGCCCCAAGCGATTCACCGGGGCAGATACGCAGTATTTT. The rearrangement joins TRBV5-8 to TRBJ2-3, with D maybe TRBD2 (5 bases). This CDR3 contains 16 residues. With 4 bases removed from V and 4 bases from J, the gap between germline ends came to 19 bases. The V gene's germline CDR1 is SGHTS and CDR2 YDEGEE.

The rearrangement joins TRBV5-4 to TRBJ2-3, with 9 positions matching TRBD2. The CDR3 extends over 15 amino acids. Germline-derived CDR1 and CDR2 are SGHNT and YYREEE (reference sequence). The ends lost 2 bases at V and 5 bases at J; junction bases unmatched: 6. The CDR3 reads CASSLRAGGEDTQYF. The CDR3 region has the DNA TGTGCCAGCAGCTTAAGGGCGGGGGGGGAAGATACGCAGTATTTT.

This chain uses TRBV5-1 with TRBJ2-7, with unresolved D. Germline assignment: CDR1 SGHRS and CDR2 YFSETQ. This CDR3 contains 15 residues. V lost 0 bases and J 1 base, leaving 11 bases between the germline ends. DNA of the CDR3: TGCGCCAGCAGCTTGGCCCTCCCAGGATCCTACGAGCAGTACTTC. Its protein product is CASSLALPGSYEQYF.

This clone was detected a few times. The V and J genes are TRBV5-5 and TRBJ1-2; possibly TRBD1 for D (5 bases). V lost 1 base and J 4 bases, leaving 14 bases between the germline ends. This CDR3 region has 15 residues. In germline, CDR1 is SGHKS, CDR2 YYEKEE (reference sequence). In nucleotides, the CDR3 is TGTGCCAGCAGCTTGATAGTGACAGCCATCTATGGCTACACCTTC. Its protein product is CASSLIVTAIYGYTF.

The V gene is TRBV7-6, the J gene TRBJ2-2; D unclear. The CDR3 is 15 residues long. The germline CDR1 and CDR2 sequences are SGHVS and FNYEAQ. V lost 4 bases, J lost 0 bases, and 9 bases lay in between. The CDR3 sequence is CASSSSGPNTGELFF. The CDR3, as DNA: TGTGCCAGCAGCTCATCTGGGCCGAACACCGGGGAGCTGTTTTTT.

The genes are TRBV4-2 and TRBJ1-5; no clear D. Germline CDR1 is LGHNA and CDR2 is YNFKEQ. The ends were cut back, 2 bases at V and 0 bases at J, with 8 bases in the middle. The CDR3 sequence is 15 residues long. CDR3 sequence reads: CASSQPGSSNQPQHF. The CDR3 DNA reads TGTGCCAGCAGCCAACCGGGGAGTAGCAATCAGCCCCAGCATTTT.

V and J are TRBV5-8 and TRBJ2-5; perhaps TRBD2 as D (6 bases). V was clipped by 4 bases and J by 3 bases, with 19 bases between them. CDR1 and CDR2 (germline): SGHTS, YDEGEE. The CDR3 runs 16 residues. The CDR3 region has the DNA TGTGCCAGCAGCCACCGCGGGGCAAGACCCGAAGAGACCCAGTACTTC. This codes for CASSHRGARPEETQYF.

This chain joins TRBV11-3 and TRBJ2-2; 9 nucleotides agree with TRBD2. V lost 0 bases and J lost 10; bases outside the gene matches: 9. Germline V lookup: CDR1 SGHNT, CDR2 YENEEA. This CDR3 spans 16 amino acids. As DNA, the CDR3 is TGTGCCAGCAGCTTAGACCCGGGGCGGGGGGGACCGGAGCTGTTTTTT. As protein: CASSLDPGRGGPELFF. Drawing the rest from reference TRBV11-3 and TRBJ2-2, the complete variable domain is EAGVVQSPRYKIIEKKQPVAFWCNPISGHNTLYWYLQNLGQGPELLIRYENEEAVDDSQLPKDRFSAERLKGVDSTLKIQPAELGDSAVYLCASSLDPGRGGPELFFGEGSRLTVL.